The rows below give T cell receptor beta chains drawn from one sample of a study of early stage breast cancer tumors. Here immunoSEQ multiplex PCR was the method, and the copy in TCRdb shows in-frame clones only, minus some. Here the sample spans 25,000 to 30,000 clones, around 53% being singletons. The sequenced sample consisted of breast tumor tissue. The receptor source for this set is a person aged 50-59 years with breast cancer. Both conserved end residues are part of each CDR3. The D gene is left open where the match is weak. Only part of the rows carry a size: once, few, many, or a class if the clone is expanded.

v_call	j_call	clone_size	d_call	cdr3_nt	cdr3_aa
TRBV16	TRBJ1-4	few	TRBD1	TGTGCCAGCAGCCGCGACGGGACAGGCAATGAAAAACTGTTTTTT	CASSRDGTGNEKLFF
TRBV2	TRBJ1-1	few	TRBD1	TGTGCCAGCAGCGACAGGGCGAACACTGAAGCTTTCTTT	CASSDRANTEAFF
TRBV18	TRBJ2-7	-	-	TGTGCCAGCTCACCACCTTCCTACGAGCAGTACTTC	CASSPPSYEQYF
TRBV7-8	TRBJ2-5	-	TRBD2	TGTGCCAGCAGCACGGGAGGACAGACCCAGTACTTC	CASSTGGQTQYF
TRBV5-1	TRBJ2-7	-	-	TGCGCCAGCAGCCCCTGGGCAGGGCGCAACTACGAGCAGTACTTC	CASSPWAGRNYEQYF
TRBV5-6	TRBJ2-1	-	-	TGTGCCAGCAGCTTGGACAGGGTGAACGATGAGCAGTTCTTC	CASSLDRVNDEQFF
TRBV6-5	TRBJ1-1	-	-	TGTGCCAGCAGTTACTGGCAGGGTTACCGACAAAGTGAAGCTTTCTTT	CASSYWQGYRQSEAFF
TRBV19	TRBJ2-7	-	TRBD2	TGTGCCAGTAGACGCGCGGGGGGCGAGCAGTACTTC	CASRRAGGEQYF
TRBV5-8	TRBJ1-2	-	TRBD1	TGTGCCAGCAGCTTTTTCCGGGACAGGGGGCTTCAGGCCCTTGGCTACACCTTC	CASSFFRDRGLQALGYTF
TRBV19	TRBJ1-5	once	TRBD1	TGTGCCAGTAGTATAGAAGGGGGCAGCAATCAGCCCCAGCATTTT	CASSIEGGSNQPQHF
TRBV27	TRBJ1-2	-	-	TGTGCCAGCAGTTTAACGTCGCACTATGGCTACACCTTC	CASSLTSHYGYTF
TRBV2	TRBJ2-1	few	-	TGTGCCAGCAGGTCGGAGGCATCCTACAATGAGCAGTTCTTC	CASRSEASYNEQFF
TRBV9	TRBJ2-7	-	TRBD2	TGTGCCAGCACCCCCGGGACTAGCGGCTACGAGCAGTACTTC	CASTPGTSGYEQYF
TRBV5-1	TRBJ1-1	few	-	TGCGCCAGCATGGGGACTAGTTCGGGGGCCGGTGAAGCTTTCTTT	CASMGTSSGAGEAFF
TRBV7-2	TRBJ2-7	-	-	TGTGCCAGCAGCCTAGAAGGGACTGATTACGAGCAGTACTTC	CASSLEGTDYEQYF
TRBV7-9	TRBJ1-1	-	-	TGTGCCAGCAGCTTAGGGCCGGGGTTGAACACTGAAGCTTTCTTT	CASSLGPGLNTEAFF
TRBV6-6	TRBJ1-2	-	-	TGTGCCAGCAGTTATAAACTGGACATTACATACTATGGCTACACCTTC	CASSYKLDITYYGYTF
TRBV6-5	TRBJ2-7	-	TRBD2	TGTGCCAGCAGGCTTCGAGCGGGAGTAAACGAGCAGTACTTC	CASRLRAGVNEQYF
TRBV2	TRBJ1-4	few	-	TGTGCCAGCCTTCAGTGGGAGGGCGGAGGGGAAAAACTGTTTTTT	CASLQWEGGGEKLFF
TRBV6-1	TRBJ2-7	many	-	TGTGCCAGCAGTGAAGTGGCGGGGGACAGAAACTCCTACGAGCAGTACTTC	CASSEVAGDRNSYEQYF
TRBV29-1	TRBJ2-5	-	-	TGCAGCGTTGTACAAGAAGAGACCCAGTACTTC	CSVVQEETQYF
TRBV5-4	TRBJ1-2	few	TRBD1	TGTGCCAGCAGCCCGGGACAGGGGGCGAATAACTATGGCTACACCTTC	CASSPGQGANNYGYTF
TRBV29-1	TRBJ2-5	-	-	TGCAGCGTAGCCGGGACACCCAAAGAGACCCAGTACTTC	CSVAGTPKETQYF
TRBV7-9	TRBJ1-2	few	TRBD1	TGTGCCAGCAGCCGACAGGGGAATGGCTACACCTTC	CASSRQGNGYTF
TRBV5-1	TRBJ1-1	medium-sized	-	TGCGCCAGCAGCCCTCCAGGGCATAACACTGAAGCTTTCTTT	CASSPPGHNTEAFF
TRBV6-6	TRBJ1-2	-	-	TGTGCCAGCAGTTACGGGGGGTACGGGGATGGTGGCTACACCTTC	CASSYGGYGDGGYTF
TRBV18	TRBJ2-2	few	-	TGTGCCAGCTCACCGTCTACCGGGGAGCTGTTTTTT	CASSPSTGELFF
TRBV4-2	TRBJ1-2	-	-	TGTGCCAGCAGCCAAGATCCCGAGGCAGTCTATGGCTACACCTTC	CASSQDPEAVYGYTF
TRBV6-1	TRBJ1-2	few	-	TGTGCCAGCAGTGTCAACATCTATGGCTACACCTTC	CASSVNIYGYTF
TRBV7-3	TRBJ2-1	few	-	TGTGCCAGCAGCTTGGGCGTTAACAATGAGCAGTTCTTC	CASSLGVNNEQFF
TRBV7-6	TRBJ2-7	-	-	TGTGCCAGCAGCTTAGGAGAGCTAGCGTATTCCTACGAGCAGTACTTC	CASSLGELAYSYEQYF
TRBV5-1	TRBJ1-1	-	TRBD1	TGCGCCAGCAGCTTGGCCCAGGGGGGCACTGAAGCTTTCTTT	CASSLAQGGTEAFF
TRBV19	TRBJ2-5	once	TRBD1	TGTGCCAGTAGCCGTGTCTCGGGACAGGGTGGGGAGACCCAGTACTTC	CASSRVSGQGGETQYF
TRBV9	TRBJ1-1	-	-	TGTGCCAGCAGCGTAGCGGAGAGCATGAACACTGAAGCTTTCTTT	CASSVAESMNTEAFF
TRBV19	TRBJ1-2	-	TRBD1	TGTGCCAGTAGCCTGGACAGGGGGCGAGGGGGCTACACCTTC	CASSLDRGRGGYTF
TRBV5-1	TRBJ2-7	few	TRBD1	TGCGCCAGCAGCTTGGTGTCGGGCGCAGGGGGCGGCTACGAGCAGTACTTC	CASSLVSGAGGGYEQYF
TRBV11-2	TRBJ2-5	-	TRBD2	TGTGCCAGCAGCTTAGGGACTAGCGGGAGGAGGGGAGAGACCCAGTACTTC	CASSLGTSGRRGETQYF
TRBV11-2	TRBJ2-1	-	-	TGTGCCAGCAGCTTAGTAGGGGCGTACAATGAGCAGTTCTTC	CASSLVGAYNEQFF
TRBV11-2	TRBJ1-1	-	-	TGTGCCAGCCGGCAGGGGCTGAACACTGAAGCTTTCTTT	CASRQGLNTEAFF
TRBV27	TRBJ2-5	-	TRBD1	TGTGCCAGCAGTTCCCCGACAGGGGGTGGAGAGACCCAGTACTTC	CASSSPTGGGETQYF
TRBV11-2	TRBJ2-5	-	-	TGTGCCAGCAGCCCGGACCGTCACGAGACCCAGTACTTC	CASSPDRHETQYF
TRBV19	TRBJ2-3	-	-	TGTGCCAGTAGTATTACCCCGGTCAGAACAGATACGCAGTATTTT	CASSITPVRTDTQYF
TRBV7-2	TRBJ1-4	-	TRBD1	TGTGCCAGCAGCTTAGCGATAGGGGGCCATGAAAAACTGTTTTTT	CASSLAIGGHEKLFF
TRBV11-1	TRBJ2-7	-	-	TGTGCCAGCAGCTTAGTTGGCGACGAGCAGTACTTC	CASSLVGDEQYF
TRBV7-2	TRBJ1-4	-	-	TGTGCCAGCAGCTCCCGGGGGGGTGGGACTAATGAAAAACTGTTTTTT	CASSSRGGGTNEKLFF
TRBV18	TRBJ2-7	-	TRBD2	TGTGCCAGCTCACAACTAGCGGGAGAATCGGAGCAGTACTTC	CASSQLAGESEQYF
TRBV29-1	TRBJ1-2	-	-	TGCAGCGTCAGGGGAGGGGATGGCTACACCTTC	CSVRGGDGYTF
TRBV7-8	TRBJ1-1	-	-	TGTGCCAGCAGCTTCGGACAGCTAAACACTGAAGCTTTCTTT	CASSFGQLNTEAFF
TRBV7-3	TRBJ2-1	-	-	TGTGCCAGCAGCTTCGAGGGGACCCGGCTTTTGAGCTCCTACAATGAGCAGTTCTTC	CASSFEGTRLLSSYNEQFF
TRBV19	TRBJ1-3	-	-	TGTGCCAGTATGTTACAACCGAACTCTGGAAACACCATATATTTT	CASMLQPNSGNTIYF
TRBV1	TRBJ2-3	-	-	TGCACCAGCAGCCGGGAGGATAGCCCCCAACGGGGCGGGACAGATACGCAGTATTTT	CTSSREDSPQRGGTDTQYF
TRBV4-3	TRBJ2-7	-	-	TGCGCCAGCAGCCAGGATGGGACCTCGTACGAGCAGTACTTC	CASSQDGTSYEQYF
TRBV29-1	TRBJ2-1	-	TRBD2	TGCAGCATCCCGAAAGGTCCTAGCGGGGGAAAATACAATGAGCAGTTCTTC	CSIPKGPSGGKYNEQFF
TRBV2	TRBJ2-3	-	-	TGTGCCAGCAGTGAAAATATGGGACTCCTAATAACGTCTAGCACAGATACGCAGTATTTT	CASSENMGLLITSSTDTQYF
TRBV7-8	TRBJ1-5	-	TRBD1	TGTGCCAGCAGCTTAGAGGGACAGGGAGATCAGCCCCAGCATTTT	CASSLEGQGDQPQHF
TRBV7-9	TRBJ1-5	few	TRBD1	TGTGCCAGCAGCCCAGGGACAGGCTATAGCAATCAGCCCCAGCATTTT	CASSPGTGYSNQPQHF
TRBV27	TRBJ2-2	-	TRBD1	TGTGCCAGCAGTCCCCGGGACAGGGGGCTTGAGCTGTTTTTT	CASSPRDRGLELFF
TRBV6-1	TRBJ2-3	-	-	TGTGCCAGCAGCTCAGAGGTCGTGGATACGCAGTATTTT	CASSSEVVDTQYF
TRBV4-3	TRBJ1-4	once	-	TGCGCCAGCAGCCAGGGCGCAAGGGGGGGTAATGAAAAACTGTTTTTT	CASSQGARGGNEKLFF
TRBV19	TRBJ2-6	-	TRBD1	TGTGCCAGTAAACAGGGGTTAAGTCTAGGCTCTGGGGCCAACGTCCTGACTTTC	CASKQGLSLGSGANVLTF